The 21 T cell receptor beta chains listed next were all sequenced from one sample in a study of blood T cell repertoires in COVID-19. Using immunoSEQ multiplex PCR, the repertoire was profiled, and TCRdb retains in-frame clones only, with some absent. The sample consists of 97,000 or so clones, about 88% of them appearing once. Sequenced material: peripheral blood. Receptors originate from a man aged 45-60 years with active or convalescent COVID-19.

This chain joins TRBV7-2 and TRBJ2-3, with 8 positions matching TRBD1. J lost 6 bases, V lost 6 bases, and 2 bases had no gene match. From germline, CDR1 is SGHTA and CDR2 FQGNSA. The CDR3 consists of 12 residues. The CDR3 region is CASRRQGDTQYF. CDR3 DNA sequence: TGTGCCAGCAGGCGACAGGGGGATACGCAGTATTTT.

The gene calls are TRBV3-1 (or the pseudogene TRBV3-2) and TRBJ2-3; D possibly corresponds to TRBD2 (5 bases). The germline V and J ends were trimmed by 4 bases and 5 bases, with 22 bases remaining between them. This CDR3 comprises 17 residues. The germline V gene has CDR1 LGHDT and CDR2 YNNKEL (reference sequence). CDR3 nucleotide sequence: TGTGCCAGCAGCCGCCCCGGGATTACGCGCGAGAGAGATACGCAGTATTTT. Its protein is CASSRPGITRERDTQYF.

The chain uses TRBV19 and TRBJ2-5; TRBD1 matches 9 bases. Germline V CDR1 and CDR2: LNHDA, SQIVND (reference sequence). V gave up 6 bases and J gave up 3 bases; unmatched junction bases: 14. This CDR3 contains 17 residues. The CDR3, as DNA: TGTGCCAGTAGCATCATTTTTCCGGGACAGGGTAAAGAGACCCAGTACTTC. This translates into CASSIIFPGQGKETQYF.

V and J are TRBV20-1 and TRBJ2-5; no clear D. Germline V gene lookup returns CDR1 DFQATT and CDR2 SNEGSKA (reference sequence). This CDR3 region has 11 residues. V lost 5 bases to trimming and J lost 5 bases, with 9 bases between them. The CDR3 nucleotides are TGCAGTGCTCTCCTGGAGGAGACCCAGTACTTC. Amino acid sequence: CSALLEETQYF.

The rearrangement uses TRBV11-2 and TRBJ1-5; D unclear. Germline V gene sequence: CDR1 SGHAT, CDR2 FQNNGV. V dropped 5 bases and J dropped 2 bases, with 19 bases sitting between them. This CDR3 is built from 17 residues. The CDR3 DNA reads TGTGCCAGCAGCCCACCTCAATTCGACACGGGCAATCAGCCCCAGCATTTT. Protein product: CASSPPQFDTGNQPQHF.

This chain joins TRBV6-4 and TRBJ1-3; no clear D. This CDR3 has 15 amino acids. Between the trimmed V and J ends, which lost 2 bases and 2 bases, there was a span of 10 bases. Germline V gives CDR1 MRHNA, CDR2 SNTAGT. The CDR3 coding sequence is TGTGCCAGCAGTGACCCGGTGAGGCCTGGAAACACCATATATTTT. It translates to CASSDPVRPGNTIYF.

CDR3 residues: CASSEYGGAFEKLFF. CDR3 coding DNA: TGTGCCAGCAGTGAATATGGGGGGGCTTTTGAAAAACTGTTTTTT. V gene TRBV25-1 combines with J gene TRBJ1-4; D might be TRBD1 (6 bases). The CDR3 is 15 residues long. Looked up from germline, CDR1 is MGHDK and CDR2 is SYGVNS. Trimming took off 0 bases at V and 7 bases at J, with 12 bases between the two ends.

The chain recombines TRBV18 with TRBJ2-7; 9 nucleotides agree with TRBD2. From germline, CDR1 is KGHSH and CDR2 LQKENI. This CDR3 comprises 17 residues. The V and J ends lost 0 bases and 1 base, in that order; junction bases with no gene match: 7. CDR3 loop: CASSPPASGGISYEQYV. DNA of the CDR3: TGTGCCAGCTCACCACCGGCGAGCGGGGGGATATCCTACGAGCAGTACGTC.

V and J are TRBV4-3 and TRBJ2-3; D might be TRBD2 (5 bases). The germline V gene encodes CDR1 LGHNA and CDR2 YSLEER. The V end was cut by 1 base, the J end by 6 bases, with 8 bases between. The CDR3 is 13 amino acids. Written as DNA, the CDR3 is TGCGCCAGCAGCCAAGGCGGCGGGGATACGCAGTATTTT. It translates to CASSQGGGDTQYF.

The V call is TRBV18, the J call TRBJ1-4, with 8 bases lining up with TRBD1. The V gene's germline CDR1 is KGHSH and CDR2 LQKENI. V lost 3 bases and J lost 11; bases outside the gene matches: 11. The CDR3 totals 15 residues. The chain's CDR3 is CASSPLTGDERKLFF. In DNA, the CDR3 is TGTGCCAGCTCACCTCTGACAGGGGACGAGAGGAAACTGTTTTTT.

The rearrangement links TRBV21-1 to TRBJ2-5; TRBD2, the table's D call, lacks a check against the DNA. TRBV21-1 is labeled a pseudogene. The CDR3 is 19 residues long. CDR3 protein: CASSKVTSGGPLYQETQYF. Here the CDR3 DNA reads TGTGCCAGCAGCAAAGTGACTAGCGGGGGGCCCTTGTACCAAGAGACCCAGTACTTC.

CDR3 nucleotides: TGTGCCAGCTCACCGTCCGCGGGGAGCACAGATACGCAGTATTTT. It is translated as CASSPSAGSTDTQYF. The J gene is TRBJ2-3, the V gene TRBV18; possible D gene TRBD2, 6 bases. CDR1 and CDR2 (germline): KGHSH, LQKENI. This CDR3 has 15 amino acids. Trimming removed 3 bases from V and 0 bases from J, with 10 bases in between.

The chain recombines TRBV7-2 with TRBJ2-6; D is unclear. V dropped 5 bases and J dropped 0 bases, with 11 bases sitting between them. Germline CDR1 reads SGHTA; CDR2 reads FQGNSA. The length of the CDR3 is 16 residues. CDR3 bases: TGTGCCAGCAGCGTGTCCGGCGGCTCTGGGGCCAACGTCCTGACTTTC. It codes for CASSVSGGSGANVLTF.

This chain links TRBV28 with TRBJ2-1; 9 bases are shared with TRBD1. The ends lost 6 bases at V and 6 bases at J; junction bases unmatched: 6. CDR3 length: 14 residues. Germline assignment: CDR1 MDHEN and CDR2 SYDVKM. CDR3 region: CASSSGTGSNEQFF. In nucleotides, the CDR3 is TGTGCCAGCAGCTCCGGGACAGGGAGCAATGAGCAGTTCTTC. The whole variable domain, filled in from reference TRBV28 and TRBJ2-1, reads DVKVTQSSRYLVKRTGEKVFLECVQDMDHENMFWYRQDPGLGLRLIYFSYDVKMKEKGDIPEGYSVSREKKERFSLILESASTNQTSMYLCASSSGTGSNEQFFGPGTRLTVL.

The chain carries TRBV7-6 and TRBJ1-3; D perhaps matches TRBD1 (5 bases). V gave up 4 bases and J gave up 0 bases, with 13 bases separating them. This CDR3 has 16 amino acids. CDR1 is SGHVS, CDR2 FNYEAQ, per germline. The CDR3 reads CASSSTGQPSGNTIYF. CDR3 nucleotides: TGTGCCAGCAGCTCTACCGGACAACCCTCTGGAAACACCATATATTTT.

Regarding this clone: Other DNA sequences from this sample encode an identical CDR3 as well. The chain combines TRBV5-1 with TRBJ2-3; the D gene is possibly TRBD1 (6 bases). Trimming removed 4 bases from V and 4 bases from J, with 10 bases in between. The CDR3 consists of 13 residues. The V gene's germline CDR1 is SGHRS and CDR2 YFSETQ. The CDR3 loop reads CASSPQGPDTQYF. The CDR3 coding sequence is TGCGCCAGCAGCCCACAGGGTCCAGATACGCAGTATTTT.

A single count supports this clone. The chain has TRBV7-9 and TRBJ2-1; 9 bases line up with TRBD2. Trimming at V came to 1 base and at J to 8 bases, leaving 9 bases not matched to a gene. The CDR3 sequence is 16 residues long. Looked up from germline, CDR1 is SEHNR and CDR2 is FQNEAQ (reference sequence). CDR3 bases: TGTGCCAGCAGCTTAGAGCGGGGGGCCCTCATCGATGAGCAGTTCTTC. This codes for CASSLERGALIDEQFF.

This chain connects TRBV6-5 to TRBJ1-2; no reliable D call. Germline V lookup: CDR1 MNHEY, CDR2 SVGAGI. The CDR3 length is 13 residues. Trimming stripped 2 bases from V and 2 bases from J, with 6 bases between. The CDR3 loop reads CASSYEPNYGYTF. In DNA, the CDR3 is TGTGCCAGCAGTTACGAGCCGAACTATGGCTACACCTTC.

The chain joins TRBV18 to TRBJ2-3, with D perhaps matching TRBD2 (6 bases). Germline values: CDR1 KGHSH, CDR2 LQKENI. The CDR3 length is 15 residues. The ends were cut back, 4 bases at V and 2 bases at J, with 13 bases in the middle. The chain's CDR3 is CASSLAGTFTDTQYF. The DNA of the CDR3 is TGTGCCAGCTCACTTGCGGGGACCTTCACAGATACGCAGTATTTT.

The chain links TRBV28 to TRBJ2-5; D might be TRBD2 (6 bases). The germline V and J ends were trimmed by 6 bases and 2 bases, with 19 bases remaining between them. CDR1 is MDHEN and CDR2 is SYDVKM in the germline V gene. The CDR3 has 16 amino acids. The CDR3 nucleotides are TGTGCCAGCAGCGGGGCGGGGCGAGGAGTTCAAGAGACCCAGTACTTC. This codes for CASSGAGRGVQETQYF.

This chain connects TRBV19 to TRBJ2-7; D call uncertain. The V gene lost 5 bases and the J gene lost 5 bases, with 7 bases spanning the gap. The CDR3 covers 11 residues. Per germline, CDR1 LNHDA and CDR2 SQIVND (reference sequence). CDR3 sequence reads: CASSPEDEQYV. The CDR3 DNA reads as TGTGCCAGTAGTCCAGAGGACGAGCAGTACGTC.